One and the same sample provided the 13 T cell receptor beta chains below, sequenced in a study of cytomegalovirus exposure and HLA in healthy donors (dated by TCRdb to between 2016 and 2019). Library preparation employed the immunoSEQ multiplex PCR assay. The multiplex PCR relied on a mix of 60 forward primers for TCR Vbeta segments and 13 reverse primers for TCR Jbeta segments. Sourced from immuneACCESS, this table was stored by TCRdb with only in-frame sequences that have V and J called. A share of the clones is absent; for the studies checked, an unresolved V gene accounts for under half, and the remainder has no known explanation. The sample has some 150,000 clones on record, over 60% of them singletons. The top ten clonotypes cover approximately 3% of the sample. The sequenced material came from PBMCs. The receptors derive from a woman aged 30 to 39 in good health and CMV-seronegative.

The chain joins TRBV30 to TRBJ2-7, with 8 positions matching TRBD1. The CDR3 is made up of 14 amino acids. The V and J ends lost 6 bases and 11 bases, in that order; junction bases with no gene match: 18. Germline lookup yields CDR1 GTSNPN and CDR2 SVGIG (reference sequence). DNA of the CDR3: TGTGCCTGTGAACCCGAGGACAGGGTGGTACGCAAGTACTTC. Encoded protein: CACEPEDRVVRKYF.

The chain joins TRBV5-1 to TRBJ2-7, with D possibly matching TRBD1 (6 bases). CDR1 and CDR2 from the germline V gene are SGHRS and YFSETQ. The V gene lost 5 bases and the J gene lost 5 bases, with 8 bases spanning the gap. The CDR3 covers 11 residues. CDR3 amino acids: CASSSGDEQYF. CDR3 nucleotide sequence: TGCGCCAGCAGTTCAGGGGACGAGCAGTACTTC.

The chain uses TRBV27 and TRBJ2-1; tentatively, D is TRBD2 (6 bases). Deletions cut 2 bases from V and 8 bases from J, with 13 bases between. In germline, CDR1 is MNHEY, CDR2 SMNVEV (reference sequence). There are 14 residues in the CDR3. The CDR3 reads CASSLTGVSDEQFF. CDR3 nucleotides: TGTGCCAGCAGTTTAACGGGAGTGAGCGATGAGCAGTTCTTC.

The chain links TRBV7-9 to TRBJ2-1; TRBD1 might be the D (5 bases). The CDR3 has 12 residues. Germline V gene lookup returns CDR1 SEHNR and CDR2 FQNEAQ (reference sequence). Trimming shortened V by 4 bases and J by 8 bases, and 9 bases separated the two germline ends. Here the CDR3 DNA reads TGTGCCAGCAGCTACTTAGGGGATGAGCAGTTCTTC. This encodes CASSYLGDEQFF.

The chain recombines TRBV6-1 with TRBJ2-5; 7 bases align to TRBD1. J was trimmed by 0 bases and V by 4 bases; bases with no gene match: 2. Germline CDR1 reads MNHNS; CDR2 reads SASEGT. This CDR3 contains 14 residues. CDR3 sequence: CASSVDRDQETQYF. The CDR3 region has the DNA TGTGCCAGCAGTGTCGACAGGGACCAAGAGACCCAGTACTTC.

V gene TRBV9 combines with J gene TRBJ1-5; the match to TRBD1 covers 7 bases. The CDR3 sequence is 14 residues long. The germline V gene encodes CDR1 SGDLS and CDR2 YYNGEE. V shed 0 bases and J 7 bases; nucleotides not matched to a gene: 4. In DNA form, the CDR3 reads TGTGCCAGCAGCGTAGGACAGGGTAGGCAGCCCCAGCATTTT. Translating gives CASSVGQGRQPQHF.

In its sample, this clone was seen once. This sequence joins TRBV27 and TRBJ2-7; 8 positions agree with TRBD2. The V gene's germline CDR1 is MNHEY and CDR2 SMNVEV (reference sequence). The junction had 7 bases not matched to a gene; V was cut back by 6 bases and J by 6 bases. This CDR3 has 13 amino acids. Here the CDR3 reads CASRTRTSSEQYF. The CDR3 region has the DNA TGTGCCAGCAGAACTAGGACTAGCTCCGAGCAGTACTTC.

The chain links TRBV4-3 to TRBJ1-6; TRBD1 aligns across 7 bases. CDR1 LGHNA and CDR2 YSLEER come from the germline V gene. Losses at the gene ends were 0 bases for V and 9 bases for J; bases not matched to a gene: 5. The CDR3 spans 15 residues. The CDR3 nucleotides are TGCGCCAGCAGCCAAGATTCAGGGGGGAGTTCACCCCTCCACTTT. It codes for CASSQDSGGSSPLHF.

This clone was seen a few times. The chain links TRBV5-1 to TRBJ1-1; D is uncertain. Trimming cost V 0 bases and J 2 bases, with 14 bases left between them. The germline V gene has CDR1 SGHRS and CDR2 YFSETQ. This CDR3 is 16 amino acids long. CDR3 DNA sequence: TGCGCCAGCAGCTTGGTCAATTCGGGTTATAACACTGAAGCTTTCTTT. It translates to CASSLVNSGYNTEAFF.

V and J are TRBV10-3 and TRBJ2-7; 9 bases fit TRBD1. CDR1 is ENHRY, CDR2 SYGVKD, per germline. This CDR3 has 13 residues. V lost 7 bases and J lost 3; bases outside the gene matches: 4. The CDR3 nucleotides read TGTGCCATCACCCAGACAGGGGGCTACGAGCAGTACTTC. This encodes CAITQTGGYEQYF.

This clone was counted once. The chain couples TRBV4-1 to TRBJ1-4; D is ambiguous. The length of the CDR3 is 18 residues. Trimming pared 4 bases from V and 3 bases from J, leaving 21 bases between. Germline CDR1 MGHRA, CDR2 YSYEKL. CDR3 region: CASSPILESGLANEKLFF. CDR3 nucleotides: TGCGCCAGCAGCCCAATCCTCGAAAGCGGGCTGGCTAATGAAAAACTGTTTTTT.

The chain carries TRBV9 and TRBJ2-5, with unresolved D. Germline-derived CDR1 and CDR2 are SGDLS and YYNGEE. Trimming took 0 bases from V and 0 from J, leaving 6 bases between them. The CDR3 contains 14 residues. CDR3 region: CASSVDTNQETQYF. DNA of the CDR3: TGTGCCAGCAGCGTAGATACTAACCAAGAGACCCAGTACTTC.

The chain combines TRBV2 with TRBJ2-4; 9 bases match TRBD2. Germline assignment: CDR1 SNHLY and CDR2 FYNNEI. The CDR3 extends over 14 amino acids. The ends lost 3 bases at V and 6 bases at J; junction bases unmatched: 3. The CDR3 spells CASSEGLAVNIQYF. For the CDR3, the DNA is TGTGCCAGCAGTGAGGGACTAGCTGTAAACATTCAGTACTTC.